This TCR beta chain was captured in a study of cytomegalovirus exposure and HLA in healthy donors. Study-level findings and limits: In vitro data verified three CMV-associated chains as specific for CMV antigens. Sequencing likely generated an artifact that appeared as a cluster of highly shared sequence variants.

Vbeta (60) and Jbeta (13) primers were used in the PCR. Method: immunoSEQ multiplex PCR; TCRdb's copy keeps in-frame clones and lacks some. The table shows about 170,000 clones, with approximately 80% occurring only once. Note on this clone: Antigen: not known. A read error is likely, as this CDR3 ends without the conserved phenylalanine or tryptophan.

V lost 8 bases to trimming and J lost 5 bases; unmatched junction nucleotides: 5. Germline loops: CDR1 SNHLY, CDR2 FYNNEI. This CDR3 is built from 14 residues. The sequencing sample was made of PBMCs. This clonotype originated in a woman aged 18-29 years in good health and CMV-seronegative. The rearrangement joins TRBV2 to TRBJ1-5, with 11 bases aligning to TRBD1. CDR3 residues: CASSRTGGDQPQHL. CDR3 sequence (DNA): TGTGCCAGCTCACGGACAGGGGGCGATCAGCCCCAGCATCTT.